This T cell receptor (beta chain) was identified in a study of T-cell memory formation after mild COVID-19. CDR1 SGHTA and CDR2 FQGNSA come from the germline V gene. J gave up 7 bases and V 5 bases, and 6 bases lay outside the gene matches. The CDR3 totals 14 residues. The study's findings and limits: For contracting clones, CD4+ ones sat mainly in CM and EM, CD8+ in EMRA.

This clonotype was observed many times. What it binds is unknown. MiXCR was run by TCRdb on the 5' RACE reads, yielding one entry per CDR3 protein. The table has 200,000 to 250,000 distinct CDR3 sequences, 9.4% seen once. This clonotype originated in a man aged 18 to 29 who had mild COVID-19 (a few samples of this study predate the infection). Cell type and time point are not known. This chain joins TRBV7-2 and TRBJ2-1; 9 positions match TRBD2. The sample consisted of PBMCs or a T cell subset sorted from them (not recorded which). CDR3 in DNA: TGTGCCAGCAGCGACGCTAGCGGGGATAATGAGCAGTTCTTC. As protein: CASSDASGDNEQFF.